The 29 T cell receptor beta chains presented below share a single source sample, sequenced in a study of shared clonotypes between healthy human individuals. TCRdb keeps only in-frame clones here, not all; method: immunoSEQ multiplex PCR. There are about 1.5 million clones in the sample; around 98% occur only once, and 0.4% to 0.45% lies in the top ten. The sequenced material came from naive CD4+ T cells sorted from blood. Subset specified: CD45RA+ positively selected. All receptors come from a man younger than 45 in good health.

This chain joins TRBV27 and TRBJ2-7; unclear D gene. This CDR3 contains 12 residues. Trimming left V 2 bases short and J 3 bases short, with 5 bases between. Per germline, CDR1 MNHEY and CDR2 SMNVEV (reference sequence). CDR3 DNA: TGTGCCAGCAGTTTACTCTTCTACGAGCAGTACTTC. It encodes CASSLLFYEQYF.

This chain joins TRBV10-2 and TRBJ2-2; TRBD1 or TRBD2 may be the D gene (5 bases each). This CDR3 region has 14 residues. V dropped 6 bases and J dropped 5 bases, with 13 bases sitting between them. CDR1 is WSHSY, CDR2 SAAADI, per germline. CDR3 residues: CASSWSGRTGELFF. As DNA, the CDR3 is TGCGCCAGCAGCTGGTCGGGGCGAACCGGGGAGCTGTTTTTT.

This chain links TRBV18 with TRBJ1-1; D remains unclear. Germline V gene data show CDR1 as KGHSH and CDR2 as LQKENI. V lost 4 bases to trimming and J lost 10 bases, with 10 bases between them. This CDR3 contains 11 residues. CDR3 in amino acids: CASSLGLSAFF. The CDR3 DNA is TGTGCCAGCTCACTAGGGTTATCAGCTTTCTTT.

This clone was seen a single time. This chain uses TRBV18 with TRBJ2-7, with 7 bases that match TRBD1. The CDR3 runs 13 residues. V shed 3 bases, J shed 5 bases, and the junction held 4 bases outside the gene matches. Germline V gene sequence: CDR1 KGHSH, CDR2 LQKENI. The CDR3 is CASSPQGVDEQYF. CDR3 sequence (DNA): TGTGCCAGCTCACCCCAGGGGGTCGACGAGCAGTACTTC. Using reference TRBV18 and TRBJ2-7 for the parts outside the CDR3, the full variable domain is NAGVMQNPRHLVRRRGQEARLRCSPMKGHSHVYWYRQLPEEGLKFMVYLQKENIIDESGMPKERFSAEFPKEGPSILRIQQVVRGDSAAYFCASSPQGVDEQYFGPGTRLTVT.

This clone occurred once. V is TRBV7-6 and J is TRBJ2-2; tentatively, D is TRBD2 (5 bases). The CDR3 contains 14 residues. CDR1 and CDR2 from the germline V gene are SGHVS and FNYEAQ. Trimming removed 4 bases from V and 4 bases from J, with 10 bases in between. CDR3 bases: TGTGCCAGCAGCTCCGGACTGGCCACCGGGGAGCTGTTTTTT. Its translation is CASSSGLATGELFF.

The chain recombines TRBV28 with TRBJ1-4, with D unresolved. The CDR3 spans 13 residues. CDR1 and CDR2 from the germline V gene are MDHEN and SYDVKM. Trimming removed 6 bases at V and 3 bases at J, with 8 bases between. DNA of the CDR3: TGTGCCAGCAGCGGAGGGCCTAATGAAAAACTGTTTTTT. Amino acid sequence: CASSGGPNEKLFF.

This rearrangement joins TRBV30 to TRBJ2-6; D uncertain. The CDR3 is 14 residues long. The germline gives CDR1 GTSNPN, CDR2 SVGIG (reference sequence). V lost 2 bases, J lost 5 bases, and 10 bases lay in between. The CDR3 region is CAWSWQYRANVLTF. For the CDR3, the DNA is TGTGCCTGGAGTTGGCAATATAGGGCCAACGTCCTGACTTTC.

As regards this clone: The junction departs from the called germline gene at one end, perhaps through a read error. The chain links TRBV5-3 to TRBJ2-5; D not resolved. TRBV5-3 falls under the ORF class, with uncertain function. The CDR3 sequence is 14 residues long. CDR3 coding DNA: TGTGCCAGCAGCTTGCCCGTCATGGGGGAGACCCAGTACTTC. Translating gives CASSLPVMGETQYF.

The chain carries TRBV25-1 and TRBJ1-4; D is unresolved. In germline, CDR1 is MGHDK, CDR2 SYGVNS. Trimming pared 6 bases from V and 0 bases from J, leaving 5 bases between. This CDR3 has 13 residues. CDR3 residues: CASSSTTNEKLFF. Here the CDR3 DNA reads TGTGCCAGCAGCAGTACAACTAATGAAAAACTGTTTTTT. Variable domain in full (rest from reference TRBV25-1 and TRBJ1-4): EADIYQTPRYLVIGTGKKITLECSQTMGHDKMYWYQQDPGMELHLIHYSYGVNSTEKGDLSSESTVSRIRTEHFPLTLESARPSHTSQYLCASSSTTNEKLFFGSGTQLSVL.

V is TRBV29-1 and J is TRBJ2-1, with D perhaps matching TRBD1 or TRBD2 (5 bases each). Germline CDR1 is SQVTM and CDR2 is ANQGSEA. The V gene lost 0 bases and the J gene lost 2 bases, with 11 bases spanning the gap. The CDR3 is 15 residues long. CDR3 sequence: CSVEDQGAPYNEQFF. In DNA, the CDR3 is TGCAGCGTTGAAGATCAGGGAGCCCCCTACAATGAGCAGTTCTTC.

The CDR3 loop reads CASSLSLATRLETQYF. The CDR3 DNA reads TGTGCCAGCAGCTTAAGCCTGGCGACGCGTTTAGAGACCCAGTACTTC. V and J are TRBV11-2 and TRBJ2-5, with D unresolved. The CDR3 loop spans 16 amino acids. From germline, CDR1 is SGHAT and CDR2 FQNNGV. V lost 2 bases and J 4 bases, leaving 17 bases between the germline ends.

This chain joins TRBV29-1 and TRBJ2-7; 12 bases are shared with TRBD2. CDR1 SQVTM and CDR2 ANQGSEA come from the germline V gene. J gave up 3 bases and V 5 bases, and 8 bases lay outside the gene matches. This CDR3 comprises 15 residues. The CDR3 reads CSVTGLAGSSYEQYF. Written as DNA, the CDR3 is TGCAGCGTTACAGGACTAGCGGGATCCAGCTACGAGCAGTACTTC.

This chain joins TRBV6-4 and TRBJ2-7; 12 bases match TRBD1. The CDR3 contains 15 residues. From germline, CDR1 is MRHNA and CDR2 SNTAGT. The trim removed 7 bases at V and 5 bases at J, leaving 9 bases unmatched. CDR3 DNA sequence: TGTGCCAGCATTAACTTGGGGACAGGGGGCGACGAGCAGTACTTC. This gives the protein CASINLGTGGDEQYF.

This chain joins TRBV11-2 and TRBJ2-1; no firm D call. The CDR3 extends over 15 amino acids. The V gene's germline CDR1 is SGHAT and CDR2 FQNNGV. The germline V and J ends were trimmed by 1 base and 10 bases, with 17 bases remaining between them. This chain's CDR3 is CASSLGRHESREQFF. CDR3 sequence (DNA): TGTGCCAGCAGCTTAGGGCGGCACGAGTCGCGGGAGCAGTTCTTC.

The V gene is TRBV5-5, the J gene TRBJ2-2, with 7 positions matching TRBD1. Germline assignment: CDR1 SGHKS and CDR2 YYEKEE (reference sequence). The length of the CDR3 is 13 residues. Trimming at V came to 4 bases and at J to 7 bases, leaving 4 bases not matched to a gene. The CDR3 nucleotides read TGTGCCAGCAGCCTAACAGGGGTCGGGGAGCTGTTTTTT. Its protein is CASSLTGVGELFF.

The CDR3: CSAWTGGETQYF. CDR3 coding DNA: TGCAGCGCCTGGACAGGGGGCGAGACCCAGTACTTC. This rearrangement joins TRBV29-1 to TRBJ2-5; 11 nucleotides align to TRBD1. The V gene end was trimmed by 7 bases and the J gene end by 5 bases; junction bases not matched to a gene: 3. From germline, CDR1 is SQVTM and CDR2 ANQGSEA. This CDR3 contains 12 residues.

The chain combines TRBV18 with TRBJ2-1; the D is unclear. This CDR3 is built from 14 residues. Germline CDR1 KGHSH, CDR2 LQKENI. The germline V and J ends were trimmed by 4 bases and 8 bases, with 15 bases remaining between them. The CDR3 region has the DNA TGTGCCAGCTCACTACGGTCGACGATGGATGAGCAGTTCTTC. The encoded protein is CASSLRSTMDEQFF.

This chain links TRBV12-5 with TRBJ2-3, with unresolved D. Germline V gives CDR1 LGHNT, CDR2 FRNRAP. The CDR3 consists of 15 residues. V was trimmed by 5 bases and J by 0 bases, leaving 12 bases between them. The CDR3 coding sequence is TGTGCTAGTGGTGGGTGGGGAACTAGCACAGATACGCAGTATTTT. Encoded protein: CASGGWGTSTDTQYF.

The table lists this clone with a count of one. The chain carries TRBV10-3 and TRBJ2-1, with TRBD2 identical over 8 bases. V was pared by 10 bases and J by 5 bases, with 10 bases of the junction left unmatched. This CDR3 spans 14 amino acids. CDR1 is ENHRY and CDR2 is SYGVKD in the germline V gene. CDR3 residues: CATVGTSRNNEQFF. The CDR3 bases are TGTGCCACCGTCGGGACTAGTAGAAACAATGAGCAGTTCTTC.

This chain joins TRBV5-1 and TRBJ2-3; 9 bases map to TRBD1. The CDR3 is 14 residues long. Germline values: CDR1 SGHRS, CDR2 YFSETQ. Trimming at V came to 3 bases and at J to 3 bases, leaving 2 bases not matched to a gene. CDR3 sequence: CASSWDRVTDTQYF. The CDR3 coding sequence is TGCGCCAGCAGCTGGGACAGGGTAACAGATACGCAGTATTTT.

The table lists this clone with a count of one. The chain is built from TRBV5-6 and TRBJ2-7, with 7 nucleotides matching TRBD1. This CDR3 comprises 15 residues. In germline, CDR1 is SGHDT, CDR2 YYEEEE. The J segment lost 1 base and the V segment lost 0 bases, leaving 4 bases of the junction unmatched. CDR3 sequence: CASSLGTGDSYEQYF. In nucleotides, the CDR3 is TGTGCCAGCAGCTTGGGAACAGGGGATTCCTACGAGCAGTACTTC.

The chain is built from TRBV6-6 and TRBJ1-1; D gene unclear. This CDR3 spans 15 amino acids. The germline gives CDR1 MNHNY, CDR2 SVGAGI (reference sequence). Trimming removed 6 bases at V and 2 bases at J, with 16 bases between. CDR3 DNA sequence: TGTGCCAGCAGACCCACAGCCACCTTTAACACTGAAGCTTTCTTT. This translates into CASRPTATFNTEAFF.

This chain uses TRBV7-3 with TRBJ2-7; 7 nucleotides match TRBD1. CDR3 length equals 13 residues. Germline loops: CDR1 SGHTA, CDR2 FQGTGA. The junction had 1 base not matched to a gene; V was cut back by 3 bases and J by 2 bases. Here the CDR3 reads CASSFGTAYEQYF. CDR3 DNA: TGTGCCAGCAGCTTCGGGACAGCCTACGAGCAGTACTTC.

As regards this clone: At one end, the junction sequence differs from germline, possibly due to a read error. The chain carries TRBV14 and TRBJ2-7; D is undetermined. This CDR3 comprises 14 residues. Per the germline V gene, CDR1 is SGHDN and CDR2 is FVKESK. The CDR3 protein is CASSQVTRPYAQYF. The CDR3 DNA reads TGTGCCAGCAGCCAAGTCACGCGACCGTACGCGCAGTACTTC. The full variable domain, with the rest looked up from reference TRBV14 and TRBJ2-7, is EAGVTQFPSHSVIEKGQTVTLRCDPISGHDNLYWYRRVMGKEIKFLLHFVKESKQDESGMPNNRFLAERTGGTYSTLKVQPAELEDSGVYFCASSQVTRPYAQYFGPGTRLTVT.

CDR3: CASSEFETRGYTF. CDR3 DNA: TGTGCCAGCAGTGAATTCGAGACGAGGGGCTACACCTTC. This chain uses TRBV2 with TRBJ1-2; D remains unclear. This CDR3 region has 13 residues. Germline CDR1 SNHLY, CDR2 FYNNEI. V lost 2 bases and J lost 8, with 12 bases in between.

The V gene is TRBV5-1, the J gene TRBJ1-2; D is ambiguous. The CDR3 loop spans 13 amino acids. The V end was cut by 2 bases, the J end by 7 bases, with 12 bases between. Germline V gives CDR1 SGHRS, CDR2 YFSETQ. The CDR3 is CASSLGGKGGYTF. The DNA of the CDR3 is TGCGCCAGCAGCTTAGGAGGGAAAGGTGGCTACACCTTC.

This clone occurred once. The genes are TRBV30 and TRBJ1-1; D unclear. The V gene lost 5 bases and the J gene lost 3 bases, with 10 bases spanning the gap. This CDR3 is built from 12 residues. Looked up from germline, CDR1 is GTSNPN and CDR2 is SVGIG (reference sequence). The CDR3 DNA is TGTGCCTGGGGAGGGTTTTACACTGAAGCTTTCTTT. This translates into CAWGGFYTEAFF.

This chain connects TRBV10-1 to TRBJ2-2; 10 bases match TRBD2. Germline V gives CDR1 WNHNN, CDR2 SYGVQD (reference sequence). CDR3 length: 14 residues. Trimming removed 4 bases from V and 6 bases from J; junction bases left unmatched: 2. CDR3 loop: CASSGSGRAGELFF. The DNA of the CDR3 is TGCGCCAGCAGTGGCAGCGGGAGGGCCGGGGAGCTGTTTTTT.

This clone has just one count. The chain links TRBV19 to TRBJ1-5; D is ambiguous. Germline V lookup: CDR1 LNHDA, CDR2 SQIVND (reference sequence). This CDR3 spans 15 amino acids. Trimming left V 3 bases short and J 1 base short, with 10 bases between. CDR3 sequence (DNA): TGTGCCAGTAGTATTCGGTGGCAAAGCAATCAGCCCCAGCATTTT. It translates to CASSIRWQSNQPQHF.